This T cell receptor beta chain derives from a study of Graves' ophthalmopathy and Graves' hyperthyroidism. RNA transcripts yielded amplified TCR beta CDR3 regions. Second-round multiplex PCR followed a first-round RT-PCR using HTBI primers. TCRdb reprocessed the multiplex PCR reads with MiXCR, giving one entry per CDR3 protein. Counted here are about 550,000 distinct CDR3 sequences, approximately 37% occurring once; the ten biggest clones make up over 3.5%. Germline values: CDR1 ENHRY, CDR2 SYGVKD. V lost 6 bases to trimming and J lost 1 base; unmatched junction nucleotides: 1. This CDR3 comprises 13 residues. As regards this clonotype: The antigen remains undetermined.

Whole-study findings and limits: In separating ophthalmopathy from stable hyperthyroidism, a 13-signature model achieved nearly 90% sensitivity and 75% to 84% specificity.

The receptor was derived from an adult man with Graves' hyperthyroidism. V is TRBV10-3 and J is TRBJ1-1, with 8 bases matching TRBD1. Source material: peripheral blood or thyroid tissue (not recorded which). CDR3 residues: CAIRQGENTEAFF. The CDR3 region has the DNA TGTGCCATCAGACAGGGGGAGAACACTGAAGCTTTCTTT.